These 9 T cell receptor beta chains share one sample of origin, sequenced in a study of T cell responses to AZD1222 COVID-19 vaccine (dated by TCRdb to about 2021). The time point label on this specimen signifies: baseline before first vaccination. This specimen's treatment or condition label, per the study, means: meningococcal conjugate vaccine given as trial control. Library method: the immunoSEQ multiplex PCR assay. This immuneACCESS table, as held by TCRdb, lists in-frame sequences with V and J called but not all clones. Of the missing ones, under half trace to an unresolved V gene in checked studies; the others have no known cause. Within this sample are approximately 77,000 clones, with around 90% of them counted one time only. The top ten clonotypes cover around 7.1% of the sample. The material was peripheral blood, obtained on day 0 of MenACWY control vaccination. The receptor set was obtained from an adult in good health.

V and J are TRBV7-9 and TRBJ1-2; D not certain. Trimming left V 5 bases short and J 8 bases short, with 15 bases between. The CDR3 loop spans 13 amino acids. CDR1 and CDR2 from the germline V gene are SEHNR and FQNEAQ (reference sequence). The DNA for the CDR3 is TGTGCCAGCAGCCGCCAAGCGAGGGAGGGCTACACCTTC. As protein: CASSRQAREGYTF.

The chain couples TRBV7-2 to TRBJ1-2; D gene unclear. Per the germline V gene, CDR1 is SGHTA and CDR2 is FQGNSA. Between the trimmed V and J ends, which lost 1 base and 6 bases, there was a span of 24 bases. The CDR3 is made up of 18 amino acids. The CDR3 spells CASSLVEGARRTTDGYTF. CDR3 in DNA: TGTGCCAGCAGCTTAGTGGAGGGTGCCCGACGGACGACGGATGGCTACACCTTC.

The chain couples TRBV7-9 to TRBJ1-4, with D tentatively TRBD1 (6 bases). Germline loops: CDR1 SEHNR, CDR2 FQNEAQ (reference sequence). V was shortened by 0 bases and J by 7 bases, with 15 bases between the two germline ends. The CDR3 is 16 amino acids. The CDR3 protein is CASSLAWGRLGEKLFF. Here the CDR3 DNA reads TGTGCCAGCAGCTTAGCATGGGGGCGACTTGGTGAAAAACTGTTTTTT.

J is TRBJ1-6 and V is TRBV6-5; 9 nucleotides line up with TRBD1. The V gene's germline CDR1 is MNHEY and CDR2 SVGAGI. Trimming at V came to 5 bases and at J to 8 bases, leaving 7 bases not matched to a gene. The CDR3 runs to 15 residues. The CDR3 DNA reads TGTGCCAGCAGTACAGCCGGACAGGGGCATTCACCCCTCCACTTT. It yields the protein CASSTAGQGHSPLHF.

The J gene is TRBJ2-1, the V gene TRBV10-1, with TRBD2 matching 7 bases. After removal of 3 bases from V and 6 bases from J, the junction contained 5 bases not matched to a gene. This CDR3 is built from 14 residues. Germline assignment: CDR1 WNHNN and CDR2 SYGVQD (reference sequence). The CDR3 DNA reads TGCGCCAGCAGTGAAGGAGGACTAGTCAATGAGCAGTTCTTC. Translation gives CASSEGGLVNEQFF.

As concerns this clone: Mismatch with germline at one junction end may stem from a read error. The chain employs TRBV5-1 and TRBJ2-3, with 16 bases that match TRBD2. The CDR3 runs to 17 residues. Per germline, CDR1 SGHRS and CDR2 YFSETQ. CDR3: CASSPGLAGGNTDAQYF. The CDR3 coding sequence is TGCGCCAGCAGCCCGGGACTAGCGGGAGGGAACACAGATGCGCAGTATTTT. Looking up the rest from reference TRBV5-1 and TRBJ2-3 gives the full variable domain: KAGVTQTPRYLIKTRGQQVTLSCSPISGHRSVSWYQQTPGQGLQFLFEYFSETQRNKGNFPGRFSGRQFSNSRSEMNVSTLELGDSALYLCASSPGLAGGNTDAQYFGPGTRLTVL.

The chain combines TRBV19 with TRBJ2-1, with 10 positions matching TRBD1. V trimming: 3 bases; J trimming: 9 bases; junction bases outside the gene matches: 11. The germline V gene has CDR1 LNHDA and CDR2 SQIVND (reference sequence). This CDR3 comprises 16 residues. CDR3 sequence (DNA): TGTGCCAGTAGTATTCCGCTAGGGACAGGGGTTGGTGAGCAGTTCTTC. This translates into CASSIPLGTGVGEQFF.

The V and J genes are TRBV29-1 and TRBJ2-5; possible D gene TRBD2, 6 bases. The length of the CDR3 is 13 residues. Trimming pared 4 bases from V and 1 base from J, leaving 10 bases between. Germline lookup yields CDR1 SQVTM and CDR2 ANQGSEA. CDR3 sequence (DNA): TGCAGCGTTGCTACTAGCTTCCAAGAGACCCAGTACTTC. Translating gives CSVATSFQETQYF.

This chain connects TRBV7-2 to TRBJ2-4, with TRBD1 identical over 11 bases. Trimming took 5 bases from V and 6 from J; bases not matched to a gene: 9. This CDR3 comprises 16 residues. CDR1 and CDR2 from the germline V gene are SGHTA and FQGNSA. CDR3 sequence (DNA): TGTGCCAGCAGCACCTGGACAGGGGGCATCGGAAACATTCAGTACTTC. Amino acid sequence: CASSTWTGGIGNIQYF.